This record concerns one TCR beta chain sequence. Its antigen is undetermined. Sorting of CD4+ naive, central memory, regulatory and stem cell-like memory cells was performed via CD45RO/CCR7/CD25/CD127/CD95/CD27. Isolated RNA was reverse transcribed in full, so expressed TCRB transcripts were sequenced. Measured with immunoSEQ multiplex PCR; TCRdb has only the in-frame clones, and not every one. The sample shows roughly 160,000 clones, about 8.1% of them seen only once. The data were obtained in a study of beta chain features in type 1 diabetes. Study conclusions and caveats: Type 1 diabetes patients showed a moderate but significant shortening of TCRB CDR3s in all four CD4+ subsets. Any HLA-type effect on TCRB rearrangement remained unresolved here. cDNA-based reads could over-represent cells with high TCR expression.

Trimming stripped 5 bases from V and 8 bases from J, with 16 bases between. CDR1 is SGHTA and CDR2 is FQGNSA in the germline V gene. The CDR3 sequence is 14 residues long. The chain employs TRBV7-2 and TRBJ2-1; D may be TRBD1 (5 bases). The TCR originated in a woman younger than 30 with type 1 diabetes. Sequencing was carried out using central memory CD4+ T cells from blood. CDR3 in amino acids: CASSGAGPTDEQFF. The CDR3 nucleotides are TGTGCCAGCAGCGGGGCAGGGCCTACGGATGAGCAGTTCTTC.